The 19 T cell receptor beta chains listed next were all sequenced from one sample in a study of T cell responses to AZD1222 COVID-19 vaccine. The method was immunoSEQ multiplex PCR; TCRdb's version includes in-frame clones alone and lacks a portion of them. Of 250,000 to 300,000 clones listed, 94% are singletons. The material was peripheral blood, obtained 28 days after the second AZD1222 dose. These receptor sequences come from an adult who received the AZD1222 COVID-19 vaccine.

The V call is TRBV19, the J call TRBJ1-4, with a weak D call TRBD1 (5 bases). Per germline, CDR1 LNHDA and CDR2 SQIVND (reference sequence). The CDR3 loop spans 15 amino acids. V lost 6 bases to trimming and J lost 3 bases, with 14 bases between them. CDR3 in amino acids: CASSIAGTANEKLFF. CDR3 bases: TGTGCCAGTAGCATCGCCGGGACGGCTAATGAAAAACTGTTTTTT.

The chain combines TRBV7-8 with TRBJ2-7; no clear D. The CDR3 covers 14 residues. Trimming cost V 3 bases and J 2 bases, with 11 bases left between them. Germline V gene data show CDR1 as SGHVS and CDR2 as FQNEAQ. For the CDR3, the DNA is TGTGCCAGCAGCTTTTCTGGACCCCCCTACGAGCAGTACTTC. It specifies CASSFSGPPYEQYF.

The chain recombines TRBV19 with TRBJ1-5; 7 bases fit TRBD1. V shed 4 bases and J 6 bases; nucleotides not matched to a gene: 9. Germline V CDR1 and CDR2: LNHDA, SQIVND (reference sequence). This CDR3 spans 15 amino acids. CDR3 in amino acids: CASSTRQGPSQPQHF. The DNA of the CDR3 is TGTGCCAGTAGTACCCGACAGGGCCCCAGTCAGCCCCAGCATTTT.

This chain links TRBV27 with TRBJ2-1, with TRBD1 identical over 7 bases. The CDR3 extends over 14 amino acids. Looked up from germline, CDR1 is MNHEY and CDR2 is SMNVEV (reference sequence). J lost 7 bases, V lost 2 bases, and 5 bases had no gene match. CDR3 amino acids: CASSLDRARNEQFF. The DNA of the CDR3 is TGTGCCAGCAGTTTAGACAGGGCGAGGAATGAGCAGTTCTTC.

The chain couples TRBV5-4 to TRBJ1-2; TRBD1 aligns across 9 bases. The ends lost 4 bases at V and 5 bases at J; junction bases unmatched: 9. The germline V gene encodes CDR1 SGHNT and CDR2 YYREEE (reference sequence). The CDR3 is 15 amino acids. This chain's CDR3 is CASSTRDRVRYGYTF. As DNA, the CDR3 is TGTGCCAGCAGCACCCGGGACAGGGTGAGGTATGGCTACACCTTC.

This chain links TRBV5-1 with TRBJ1-2, with TRBD1 as a possible D gene (5 bases). There are 14 residues in the CDR3. Germline loops: CDR1 SGHRS, CDR2 YFSETQ. V was pared by 3 bases and J by 8 bases, with 17 bases between. CDR3 protein: CASSSGGRVDGYTF. The CDR3 nucleotides are TGCGCCAGCAGCTCCGGTGGCAGGGTAGACGGCTACACCTTC.

CDR3 in DNA: TGCGCCAGCAGCCACCGACAGGGATCTCCCTACGAGCAGTACTTC. Amino acids: CASSHRQGSPYEQYF. The genes are TRBV4-1 and TRBJ2-7; TRBD1 matches 7 bases. This CDR3 is built from 15 residues. The V gene's germline CDR1 is MGHRA and CDR2 YSYEKL. Trimming cost V 3 bases and J 2 bases; bases outside gene matches: 7.

Regarding this clone: At the DNA level, this CDR3 is encoded by other sequences in the same sample as well. The V and J genes are TRBV6-5 and TRBJ1-5; the D is unclear. Germline-derived CDR1 and CDR2 are MNHEY and SVGAGI. The CDR3 runs 13 residues. Trimming took 2 bases from V and 2 from J, leaving 4 bases between them. The CDR3 region is CASSYGGNQPQHF. Written as DNA, the CDR3 is TGTGCCAGCAGTTACGGAGGCAATCAGCCCCAGCATTTT.

V usage is TRBV27 and J usage is TRBJ1-5, with D tentatively TRBD1 (5 bases). Germline V gene data show CDR1 as MNHEY and CDR2 as SMNVEV (reference sequence). The CDR3 contains 15 residues. Trimming took 5 bases from V and 4 from J, leaving 15 bases between them. The CDR3: CASSQGLTGNQPQHF. In DNA form, the CDR3 reads TGTGCCAGCAGTCAGGGACTCACCGGGAATCAGCCCCAGCATTTT.

The rearrangement links TRBV7-3 to TRBJ2-1; no reliable D call. This CDR3 contains 11 residues. Germline CDR1 SGHTA, CDR2 FQGTGA. The V gene lost 2 bases and the J gene lost 6 bases, with 2 bases spanning the gap. The CDR3 reads CASSLGNEQFF. The CDR3 DNA follows: TGTGCCAGCAGCTTAGGCAATGAGCAGTTCTTC.

The rearrangement joins TRBV5-1 to TRBJ2-7; D remains unclear. CDR3 length: 14 amino acids. Trimming stripped 0 bases from V and 5 bases from J, with 12 bases between. Germline CDR1 is SGHRS and CDR2 is YFSETQ. The CDR3 region has the DNA TGCGCCAGCAGCTTGGCCGCCGTGGTAGACGAGCAGTACTTC. This gives the protein CASSLAAVVDEQYF.

This clone was detected once. The chain combines TRBV4-1 with TRBJ1-2, with a tentative D call TRBD1 (6 bases). Looked up from germline, CDR1 is MGHRA and CDR2 is YSYEKL. The CDR3 is made up of 15 amino acids. The germline V and J ends were trimmed by 2 bases and 6 bases, with 16 bases remaining between them. CDR3 protein: CASSQLVRQDNGYTF. CDR3 in DNA: TGCGCCAGCAGCCAATTAGTCCGACAGGACAATGGCTACACCTTC.

The chain recombines TRBV6-1 with TRBJ2-7; D is perhaps TRBD1 (6 bases). CDR1 is MNHNS, CDR2 SASEGT, per germline. This CDR3 region has 14 residues. The ends were cut back, 2 bases at V and 5 bases at J, with 13 bases in the middle. The CDR3 here is CASSEIDQGNEQYF. In nucleotides, the CDR3 is TGTGCCAGCAGTGAAATCGACCAGGGGAACGAGCAGTACTTC.

The chain couples TRBV2 to TRBJ1-2; D not certain. The V and J ends lost 7 bases and 3 bases respectively, with 18 bases between them. Looked up from germline, CDR1 is SNHLY and CDR2 is FYNNEI. The CDR3 length is 15 residues. The CDR3 nucleotides read TGTGCCAGCACGCCCGTGATTAATAATGACTATGGCTACACCTTC. This encodes CASTPVINNDYGYTF. Supplemented by reference TRBV2 and TRBJ1-2, the full variable domain reads EPEVTQTPSHQVTQMGQEVILRCVPISNHLYFYWYRQILGQKVEFLVSFYNNEISEKSEIFDDQFSVERPDGSNFTLKIRSTKLEDSAMYFCASTPVINNDYGYTFGSGTRLTVV.

The chain employs TRBV15 and TRBJ2-7, with D unresolved. V shed 3 bases and J shed 6 bases, with 9 bases lying between them. The CDR3 covers 12 residues. Per the germline V gene, CDR1 is LNHNV and CDR2 is YYDKDF (reference sequence). The CDR3 sequence is CATSRMLGEQYF. The DNA of the CDR3 is TGTGCCACCAGCAGGATGTTGGGCGAGCAGTACTTC.

J is TRBJ1-4 and V is TRBV5-6; 8 bases are a match to TRBD1. The CDR3 sequence is 15 residues long. Unmatched junction bases numbered 5, after V lost 4 bases and J lost 3 bases. Germline CDR1 and CDR2: SGHDT and YYEEEE. Here the CDR3 DNA reads TGTGCCAGCAGCCCTGGACAGGGATCTAATGAAAAACTGTTTTTT. It translates to CASSPGQGSNEKLFF.

This clone was detected only a few times. V usage is TRBV7-8 and J usage is TRBJ1-1; D possibly corresponds to TRBD1 (6 bases). The V gene's germline CDR1 is SGHVS and CDR2 FQNEAQ. There are 14 residues in the CDR3. V was clipped by 1 base and J by 2 bases, with 8 bases between them. In nucleotides, the CDR3 is TGTGCCAGCAGCTTAGGGACAGCTAACACTGAAGCTTTCTTT. Amino acids: CASSLGTANTEAFF.

J is TRBJ1-1 and V is TRBV7-9, with TRBD1 matching over 7 bases. J gave up 6 bases and V 5 bases, and 3 bases lay outside the gene matches. Per germline, CDR1 SEHNR and CDR2 FQNEAQ (reference sequence). This CDR3 has 12 amino acids. The CDR3 loop reads CASSPDRAEAFF. CDR3 coding DNA: TGTGCCAGCAGCCCCGACAGGGCTGAAGCTTTCTTT. The entire variable domain, with the rest obtained from reference TRBV7-9 and TRBJ1-1, is as follows: DTGVSQNPRHKITKRGQNVTFRCDPISEHNRLYWYRQTLGQGPEFLTYFQNEAQLEKSRLLSDRFSAERPKGSFSTLEIQRTEQGDSAMYLCASSPDRAEAFFGQGTRLTVV.

The genes are TRBV6-2 or TRBV6-3 and TRBJ1-4, with D possibly being TRBD1 (6 bases). Germline V CDR1 and CDR2: MNHEY, SVGEGT. This CDR3 has 18 amino acids. Trimming took 2 bases from V and 5 from J, leaving 21 bases between them. CDR3 in DNA: TGTGCCAGCAGTTACGGCCGACAGGCGGGGCTTTCGAATGAAAAACTGTTTTTT. It encodes CASSYGRQAGLSNEKLFF.